This T cell receptor beta chain was retrieved from a study of CD8 T cells in ankylosing spondylitis. TCRdb re-analysed the 5' RACE reads in MiXCR, keeping a single row per CDR3 protein. The sample includes 100,000 to 150,000 distinct CDR3 sequences, roughly 9% of them seen just once. This clonotype was counted at least ten times. The CDR3 totals 15 residues. The germline CDR1 and CDR2 sequences are DFQATT and SNEGSKA (reference sequence). Trimming cost V 4 bases and J 6 bases, with 20 bases left between them. The V gene is TRBV20-1, the J gene TRBJ2-3; a possible D gene is TRBD2 (5 bases). The sequence was obtained from a male donor with ankylosing spondylitis or in good health (not recorded which). Material: blood, either unsorted or a sorted T cell fraction (not recorded which). The CDR3 nucleotides are TGCAGTGCTAAGGCTCGACGAAACCCGGGGGATACGCAGTATTTT. It translates to CSAKARRNPGDTQYF.